This T cell receptor (beta chain) is from a study of cytomegalovirus exposure and HLA in healthy donors (TCRdb year 2017). Describing the broader study: According to a later analysis, the 120 or so validation repertoires were produced on the same platform as the 600 to 850 repertoires of the first cohort. A separate validation cohort of 100 to 150 different subjects was used in addition to the 666-subject first cohort. The study was designed to test whether signatures of past pathogen exposure could be identified by cataloging public T cell receptors. The study combined high-throughput TCR immunosequencing, statistical association of individual TCRs with disease status, and machine learning to predict cytomegalovirus infection status. Summary of the overall study and its limitations: According to the authors, the approach could potentially be generalized to other disease states and immunological phenotypes. In both the original and validation cohorts, the classifier was reported to diagnose cytomegalovirus status with high specificity and sensitivity. All 120 or so repertoires were used to score co-occurrence in the validation cohort in a later analysis, because that analysis had no HLA typing for the cohort. In vitro tests confirmed that three of the cytomegalovirus-associated TCR beta chains recognize cytomegalovirus antigens. In a later analysis, TCRs clustered in the first cohort were found to also tend to co-occur in the approximately 120 validation repertoires, with approximately 95% of cluster scores above 0. A total of 164 TCR beta chains were listed by the study as associated with cytomegalovirus. While some public TCRs were present in many individuals, most TCR sequences turned up only very rarely across donors.

The donors belonged to the validation cohort of over a hundred subjects, which was separate from the approximately 680-subject first cohort. Library prep was done by the immunoSEQ multiplex PCR assay. In the paper's pipeline: A statistical classification framework was built to diagnose cytomegalovirus status from the catalog of TCR beta chain sequences. TCRdb mirrors the immuneACCESS table, restricted to in-frame sequences. Some clones are absent from its copies; in checked studies, under half trace to an unresolved V gene, and the reason for the others is unknown. The V and J calls and clone size are taken from that table; D and trimming were inferred from the DNA. The sample table lists about 73,000 clones, over 90% of them with a count of one. Under 4% of the sample goes to the ten largest clones. As to this clone: No cognate antigen has been identified for it. No much larger clone is present one base from it, and per-base qualities are unavailable.

V sheds 2 bases and J sheds 1 base, leaving 8 bases between their ends. CDR1 and CDR2 (SGHTA, FQGNSA) derive from the germline V gene. The CDR3 runs 14 residues from the cysteine to the phenylalanine. The retained sequence is limited to the CDR3, 42 bases, with the frame set at the first base. The receptor was derived from a woman aged 18-29 years in good health and CMV-seropositive. The rearrangement combines TRBV7-2 with TRBJ1-1; no D gene is confidently identified. Sequenced material: PBMCs. The DNA sequence is TGTGCCAGCAGCTTATCGCGGGGGAACACTGAAGCTTTCTTT. Its protein reads: CASSLSRGNTEAFF.